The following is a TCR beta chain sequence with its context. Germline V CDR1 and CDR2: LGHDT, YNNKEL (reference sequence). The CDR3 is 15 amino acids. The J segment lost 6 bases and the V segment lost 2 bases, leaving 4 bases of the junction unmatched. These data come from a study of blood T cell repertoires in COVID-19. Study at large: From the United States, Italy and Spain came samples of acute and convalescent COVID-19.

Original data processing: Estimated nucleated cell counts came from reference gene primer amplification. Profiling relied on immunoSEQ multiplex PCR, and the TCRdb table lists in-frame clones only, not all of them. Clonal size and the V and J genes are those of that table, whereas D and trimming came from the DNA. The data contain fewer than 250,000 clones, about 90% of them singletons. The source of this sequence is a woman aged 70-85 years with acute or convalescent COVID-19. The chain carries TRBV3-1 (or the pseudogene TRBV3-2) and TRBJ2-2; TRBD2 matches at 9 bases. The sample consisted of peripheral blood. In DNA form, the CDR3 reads TGTGCCAGCAGCCAATCGGCGGGGGGGGCCGGGGAGCTGTTTTTT. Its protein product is CASSQSAGGAGELFF.